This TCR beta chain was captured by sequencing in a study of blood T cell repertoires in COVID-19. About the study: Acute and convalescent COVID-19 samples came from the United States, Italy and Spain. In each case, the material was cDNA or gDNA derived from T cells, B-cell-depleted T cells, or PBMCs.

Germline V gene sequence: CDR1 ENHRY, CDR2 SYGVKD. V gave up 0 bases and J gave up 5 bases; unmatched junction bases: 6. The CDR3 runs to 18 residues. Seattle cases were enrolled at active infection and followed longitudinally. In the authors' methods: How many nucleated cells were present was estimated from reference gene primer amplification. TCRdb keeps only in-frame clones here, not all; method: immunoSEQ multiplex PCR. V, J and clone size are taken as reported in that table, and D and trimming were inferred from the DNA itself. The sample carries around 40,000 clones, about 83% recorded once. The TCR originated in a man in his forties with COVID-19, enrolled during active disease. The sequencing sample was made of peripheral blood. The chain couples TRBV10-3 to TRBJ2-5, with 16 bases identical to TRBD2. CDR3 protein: CAISESGTSGGARETQYF. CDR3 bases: TGTGCCATCAGTGAGTCGGGGACTAGCGGGGGGGCCCGTGAGACCCAGTACTTC.